These 20 T cell receptor beta chains were all obtained from the same sample, sequenced in a study of T cells expressing NK-cell markers. TCRdb re-called the 5' RACE reads; every CDR3 protein appears as one record, without DNA. This sample contains some 280,000 distinct CDR3 sequences. Sequenced sample: blood T cells: a sorted CD56 or NKG2C T cell subset, CD4+ or CD8+ T cells, or bulk PBMC T cells (not recorded which). Every receptor here comes from a man aged 18 to 30 in good health.

This sequence joins TRBV30 and TRBJ1-1; TCRdb reports TRBD1, a call that lacks DNA to check it against. Germline V gene sequence: CDR1 GTSNPN, CDR2 SVGIG (reference sequence). The CDR3 extends over 14 amino acids. The CDR3 spells CAWSTAGGYTEAFF. The full variable domain, in which reference TRBV30 and TRBJ1-1 provide the parts outside the CDR3, is SQTIHQWPATLVQPVGSPLSLECTVEGTSNPNLYWYRQAAGRGLQLLFYSVGIGQISSEVPQNLSASRPQDRQFILSSKKLLLSDSGFYLCAWSTAGGYTEAFFGQGTRLTVV.

CDR3 region: CASSPGWAGVDEQFF. The chain uses TRBV12-3 or TRBV12-4 and TRBJ2-1; TCRdb indicates TRBD2, and absent DNA this call remains unverified. CDR3 size: 15 residues.

The CDR3 is CASRGTGNYGYTF. The V call is TRBV27, the J call TRBJ1-2; TCRdb returns TRBD1, unconfirmable since there is no DNA. The CDR3 covers 13 residues. Per germline, CDR1 MNHEY and CDR2 SMNVEV (reference sequence).

The rearrangement uses TRBV12-3 or TRBV12-4 and TRBJ2-7; TCRdb picks TRBD2, but there is no DNA to check that call. The CDR3 has 11 residues. The CDR3 loop reads CASGAPGASNF.

CDR3 sequence: CASGESTYEQYF. The chain carries TRBV27 and TRBJ2-7; TCRdb's D call of TRBD1 is untestable without DNA. The CDR3 has 12 residues. Germline loops: CDR1 MNHEY, CDR2 SMNVEV (reference sequence).

The rearrangement joins TRBV7-2 to TRBJ2-2; the TCRdb call, TRBD2, lacks DNA for checking. The germline CDR1 and CDR2 sequences are SGHTA and FQGNSA. The CDR3 is 15 residues long. CDR3 sequence: CASSPRSGRARELFF.

The chain joins TRBV7-9 to TRBJ2-2; TCRdb names TRBD2, which stays unverified in the absence of DNA. The CDR3 extends over 17 amino acids. The V gene's germline CDR1 is SEHNR and CDR2 FQNEAQ (reference sequence). CDR3 loop: CASSLVRGLVGTGELFF.

This rearrangement joins TRBV27 to TRBJ1-2. This CDR3 comprises 17 residues. Germline V CDR1 and CDR2: MNHEY, SMNVEV (reference sequence). CDR3 amino acids: CASSLSNAGRPYYGYTF.

The chain uses TRBV19 and TRBJ1-5. CDR3 size: 15 residues. From germline, CDR1 is LNHDA and CDR2 SQIVND (reference sequence). CDR3 sequence reads: CASSIDGSANQPQHF.

The chain links TRBV5-1 to TRBJ2-4; the D call from TCRdb, TRBD2, cannot be confirmed without DNA. The CDR3 runs to 14 residues. Per germline, CDR1 SGHRS and CDR2 YFSETQ. CDR3 loop: CASSLGTSGNIQYF.

This chain connects TRBV7-6 to TRBJ2-1; the D call of TRBD2 rests on TCRdb alone, since no DNA is present to check it. This CDR3 spans 16 amino acids. Germline loops: CDR1 SGHVS, CDR2 FNYEAQ. The CDR3 loop reads CASSAQWGAAYNEQFF.

The chain couples TRBV7-6 to TRBJ2-7; TCRdb selects TRBD2, and the lack of DNA leaves this call unchecked. Germline values: CDR1 SGHVS, CDR2 FNYEAQ. CDR3 length: 16 amino acids. CDR3 protein: CASSLIGGRELNEQYF.

The J gene is TRBJ2-1, the V gene TRBV3-1; the D call of TRBD1 rests on TCRdb alone, since no DNA is present to check it. This CDR3 is 16 amino acids long. Per the germline V gene, CDR1 is LGHDT and CDR2 is YNNKEL (reference sequence). CDR3 region: CASSQLTGITYNEQFF.

This chain connects TRBV20-1 to TRBJ2-2; there is no DNA to check the TCRdb D call of TRBD1. The CDR3 is 14 amino acids. Per the germline V gene, CDR1 is DFQATT and CDR2 is SNEGSKA (reference sequence). This CDR3 reads CSAHGQGHTGELFF.

The J gene is TRBJ2-2, the V gene TRBV10-1; TCRdb outputs TRBD1, but without DNA this stays unchecked. The CDR3 spans 15 residues. Germline values: CDR1 WNHNN, CDR2 SYGVQD (reference sequence). The CDR3 here is CASSEGQGNTGELFF.

This CDR3 is CASSYRGEEHEQFF. The chain carries TRBV6-5 and TRBJ2-1; TCRdb reports TRBD1, a call that lacks DNA to check it against. Germline V lookup: CDR1 MNHEY, CDR2 SVGAGI. This CDR3 spans 14 amino acids.

This sequence joins TRBV29-1 and TRBJ2-1; TCRdb indicates TRBD2, and absent DNA this call remains unverified. The CDR3 runs 15 residues. Germline lookup yields CDR1 SQVTM and CDR2 ANQGSEA. CDR3 protein: CSALGLAGVRDEQFF.

The V call is TRBV19, the J call TRBJ2-6. The CDR3 consists of 16 residues. In germline, CDR1 is LNHDA, CDR2 SQIVND (reference sequence). The CDR3 spells CASSPFQGAGANVLTF.

V is TRBV12-3 or TRBV12-4 and J is TRBJ1-4; TCRdb designates TRBD1, a call that cannot be tested without DNA. The CDR3 contains 17 residues. Here the CDR3 reads CASSVRDRGRGREKLFF.

The chain combines TRBV10-3 with TRBJ1-1; TCRdb gives TRBD1 as the D gene, but with no DNA this cannot be confirmed. This CDR3 comprises 15 residues. The V gene's germline CDR1 is ENHRY and CDR2 SYGVKD. CDR3 loop: CAISADGTANTEAFF.